This T cell receptor beta chain was documented in a study of T cell responses to AZD1222 COVID-19 vaccine. Whole-study findings and limits: Mapped onto spike, vaccine-associated CD4 TCRs spanned it and were dominant at 160-218 and 743-854.

Worth noting for this clone: What it recognizes is unknown.

Assay: immunoSEQ multiplex PCR; the TCRdb copy retains only in-frame clones and omits some. The sample contains roughly 100,000 clones, about 88% of which appear only once. This clonotype originated in an adult in good health. The material sequenced was peripheral blood, taken on day 0 of AZD1222 vaccination.

The CDR3 sequence: CASRQGAPNEKLFF. In DNA form, the CDR3 reads TGTGCCAGTCGACAGGGGGCCCCTAATGAAAAACTGTTTTTT. J is TRBJ1-4 and V is TRBV19; 10 bases fit TRBD1. The length of the CDR3 is 14 residues. With 8 bases clipped from V and 3 bases from J, the junction kept 3 bases outside the gene matches. Germline-derived CDR1 and CDR2 are LNHDA and SQIVND (reference sequence).